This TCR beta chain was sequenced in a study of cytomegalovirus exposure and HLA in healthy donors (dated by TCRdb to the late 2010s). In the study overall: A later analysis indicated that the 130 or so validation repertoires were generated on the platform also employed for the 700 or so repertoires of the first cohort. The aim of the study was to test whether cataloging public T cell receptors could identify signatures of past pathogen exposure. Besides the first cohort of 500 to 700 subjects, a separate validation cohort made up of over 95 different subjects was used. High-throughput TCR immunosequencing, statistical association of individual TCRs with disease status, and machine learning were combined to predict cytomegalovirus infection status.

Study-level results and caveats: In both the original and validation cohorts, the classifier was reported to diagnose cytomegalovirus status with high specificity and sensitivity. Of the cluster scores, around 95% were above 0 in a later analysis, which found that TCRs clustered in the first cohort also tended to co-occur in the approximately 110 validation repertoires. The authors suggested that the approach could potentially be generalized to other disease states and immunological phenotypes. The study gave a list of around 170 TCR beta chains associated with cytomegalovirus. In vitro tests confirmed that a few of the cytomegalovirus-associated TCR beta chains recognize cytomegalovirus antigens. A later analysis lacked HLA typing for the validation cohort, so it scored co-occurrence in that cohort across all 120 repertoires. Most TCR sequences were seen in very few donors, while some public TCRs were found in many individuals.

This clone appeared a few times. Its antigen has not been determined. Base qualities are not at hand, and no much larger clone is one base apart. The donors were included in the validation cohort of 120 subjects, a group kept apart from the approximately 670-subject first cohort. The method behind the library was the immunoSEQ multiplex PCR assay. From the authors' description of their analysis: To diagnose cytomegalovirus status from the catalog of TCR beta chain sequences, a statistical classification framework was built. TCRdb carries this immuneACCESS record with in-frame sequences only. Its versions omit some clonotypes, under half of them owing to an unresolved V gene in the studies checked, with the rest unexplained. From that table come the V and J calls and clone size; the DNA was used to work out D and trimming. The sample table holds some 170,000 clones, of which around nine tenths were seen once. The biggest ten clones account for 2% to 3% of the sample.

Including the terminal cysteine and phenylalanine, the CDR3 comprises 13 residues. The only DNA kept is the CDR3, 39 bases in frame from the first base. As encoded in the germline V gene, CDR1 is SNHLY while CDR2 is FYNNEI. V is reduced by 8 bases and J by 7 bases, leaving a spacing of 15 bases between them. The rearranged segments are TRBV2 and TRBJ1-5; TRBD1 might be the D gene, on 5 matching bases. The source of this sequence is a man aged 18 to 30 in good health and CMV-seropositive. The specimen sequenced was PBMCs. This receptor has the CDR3 CASALQAGQPQHF. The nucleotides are TGTGCCAGCGCGCTACAGGCGGGGCAGCCCCAGCATTTT.